This TCR beta chain was identified in a study of blood T cell repertoires in COVID-19. Study-level background: COVID-19 samples collected from the United States, Italy and Spain covered acute and convalescent phases. Nucleic acid was either cDNA or gDNA, and it came from T cells, B-cell-depleted T cells, or PBMCs.

In the study's own analysis: The assay estimated nucleated cells by amplifying reference gene primers. TCRdb's table, derived via immunoSEQ multiplex PCR, lists solely in-frame clones and lacks some. The V and J calls and clone size come from that table; D and trimming were worked out from the DNA. The profile shows a few hundred thousand clones, about 88% of them singletons. Germline CDR1 is LNHDA and CDR2 is SQIVND (reference sequence). The CDR3 extends over 15 amino acids. After removal of 2 bases from V and 0 bases from J, the junction contained 1 base not matched to a gene. This clone was recorded a few times.

The receptor comes from a woman aged 60-70 years with acute or convalescent COVID-19. The chain uses TRBV19 and TRBJ2-1; the match to TRBD2 covers 7 bases. The sequenced sample was peripheral blood. As DNA, the CDR3 is TGTGCCAGTAGTATACGGGGGGTCTCCTACAATGAGCAGTTCTTC. It yields the protein CASSIRGVSYNEQFF.